One and the same sample provided the 31 T cell receptor beta chains below, sequenced in a study of blood T cell repertoires in COVID-19. Assay: immunoSEQ multiplex PCR; the TCRdb copy retains only in-frame clones and omits some. The sample shows 95,000 to 110,000 clones, nearly 90% of them seen only once. Sequences were obtained from peripheral blood. The receptor source for this set is a man in his fifties in a cohort sampled during active COVID-19.

J is TRBJ1-1 and V is TRBV7-2; the match to TRBD1 covers 7 bases. This CDR3 has 13 amino acids. J lost 0 bases, V lost 11 bases, and 6 bases had no gene match. Germline V gene lookup returns CDR1 SGHTA and CDR2 FQGNSA. CDR3 protein: CAGSGQMNTEAFF. The CDR3 DNA is TGTGCCGGGTCGGGACAGATGAACACTGAAGCTTTCTTT.

In the case of this clone: The same CDR3 is also encoded by other DNA sequences in this sample. The chain recombines TRBV7-6 with TRBJ1-1; no clear D. The V gene's germline CDR1 is SGHVS and CDR2 FNYEAQ. This CDR3 region has 15 residues. V was clipped by 1 base and J by 0 bases, with 9 bases between them. The CDR3 coding sequence is TGTGCCAGCAGCTTAGGGGCGGGAATGAACACTGAAGCTTTCTTT. It yields the protein CASSLGAGMNTEAFF.

The chain is built from TRBV6-2 or TRBV6-3 and TRBJ1-5; 7 bases align to TRBD1. CDR3 size: 16 residues. J gave up 2 bases and V 2 bases, and 6 bases lay outside the gene matches. Germline V gives CDR1 MNHEY, CDR2 SVGEGT. The CDR3 loop is CASSYPEGAGNQPQHF. In DNA, the CDR3 is TGTGCCAGCAGTTACCCTGAGGGGGCCGGCAATCAGCCCCAGCATTTT.

V gene TRBV11-3 combines with J gene TRBJ2-3; 8 bases fit TRBD1. Germline V gives CDR1 SGHNT, CDR2 YENEEA. The length of the CDR3 is 16 residues. The junction had 7 bases not matched to a gene; V was cut back by 2 bases and J by 3 bases. The CDR3 is CASSLSPGGETDTQYF. The CDR3 bases are TGTGCCAGCAGCTTATCCCCAGGGGGCGAAACAGATACGCAGTATTTT.

The gene calls are TRBV21-1 and TRBJ2-7; TRBD1, the table's D call, was not compared with the DNA. TRBV21-1 is assigned pseudogene status. CDR3 size: 17 residues. CDR3 DNA sequence: TGTGCCAGCAGCTCCGAAGAAGGGACAGGGCGGACCTACGAGCAGTACTTC. Protein: CASSSEEGTGRTYEQYF.

The V call is TRBV3-1 (or the pseudogene TRBV3-2), the J call TRBJ2-5; 7 nucleotides line up with TRBD1. The V and J ends lost 0 bases and 7 bases, in that order; junction bases with no gene match: 2. Germline CDR1 reads LGHDT; CDR2 reads YNNKEL (reference sequence). The length of the CDR3 is 13 residues. CDR3 protein: CASSQDRDRTQYF. The CDR3, as DNA: TGTGCCAGCAGCCAAGACAGGGACAGGACCCAGTACTTC.

The chain combines TRBV4-2 with TRBJ1-1, with TRBD1 matching 7 bases. Trimming cost V 4 bases and J 1 base; bases outside gene matches: 6. The germline V gene has CDR1 LGHNA and CDR2 YNFKEQ. This CDR3 is built from 15 residues. The CDR3 loop is CASSPGQERNTEAFF. The DNA of the CDR3 is TGTGCCAGCAGCCCCGGACAGGAGAGGAACACTGAAGCTTTCTTT.

The CDR3 nucleotides read TGTGCCAGCAGCGAAGACAGGAATTCACCCCTCCACTTT. Amino acid sequence: CASSEDRNSPLHF. The chain links TRBV5-6 to TRBJ1-6; TRBD1 might be the D (6 bases). The CDR3 consists of 13 residues. The V end lost 4 bases, the J end lost 7 bases, and 9 bases lay between the germline ends. The germline gives CDR1 SGHDT, CDR2 YYEEEE.

The chain combines TRBV6-2 or TRBV6-3 with TRBJ1-1, with 10 positions matching TRBD1. Germline loops: CDR1 MNHEY, CDR2 SVGEGT. This CDR3 has 12 residues. V was clipped by 4 bases and J by 8 bases; unmatched bases: 1. The CDR3 loop is CASSLGQGEAFF. In nucleotides, the CDR3 is TGTGCCAGCAGTTTGGGACAGGGGGAAGCTTTCTTT.

This sequence joins TRBV5-6 and TRBJ1-6; tentative D call: TRBD1 (6 bases). CDR3 size: 17 residues. Germline CDR1 and CDR2: SGHDT and YYEEEE. Trimming shortened V by 0 bases and J by 3 bases, and 13 bases separated the two germline ends. The CDR3 DNA reads as TGTGCCAGCAGCTTGGGGACAGAAAAATTCTATAATTCACCCCTCCACTTT. It specifies CASSLGTEKFYNSPLHF. Combining the CDR3 with reference TRBV5-6 and TRBJ1-6 gives the whole variable domain DAGVTQSPTHLIKTRGQQVTLRCSPKSGHDTVSWYQQALGQGPQFIFQYYEEEERQRGNFPDRFSGHQFPNYSSELNVNALLLGDSALYLCASSLGTEKFYNSPLHFGNGTRLTVT.

The V call is TRBV11-2, the J call TRBJ2-5, with 7 bases matching TRBD2. The germline V gene has CDR1 SGHAT and CDR2 FQNNGV. J lost 5 bases, V lost 1 base, and 4 bases had no gene match. This CDR3 spans 14 amino acids. CDR3 sequence: CASSLAGGGETQYF. The CDR3, as DNA: TGTGCCAGCAGCTTAGCGGGGGGTGGGGAGACCCAGTACTTC.

The chain carries TRBV19 and TRBJ2-1, with a possible D match to TRBD2 (6 bases). V was clipped by 3 bases and J by 8 bases, with 17 bases between them. The germline V gene encodes CDR1 LNHDA and CDR2 SQIVND (reference sequence). The CDR3 length is 15 residues. In DNA form, the CDR3 reads TGTGCCAGTAGTATTTCCACACTAGCTGAGGATGAGCAGTTCTTC. Protein sequence: CASSISTLAEDEQFF.

V usage is TRBV19 and J usage is TRBJ1-5; TRBD1 matches 7 bases. Germline values: CDR1 LNHDA, CDR2 SQIVND (reference sequence). The CDR3 consists of 16 residues. J gave up 4 bases and V 3 bases, and 9 bases lay outside the gene matches. The CDR3 here is CASSIRSGGWNQPQHF. DNA for the CDR3: TGTGCCAGTAGTATTCGATCAGGGGGGTGGAATCAGCCCCAGCATTTT.

This chain links TRBV15 with TRBJ1-1; D possibly corresponds to TRBD1 (5 bases). V shed 0 bases and J shed 1 base, with 18 bases lying between them. The CDR3 runs 18 residues. Germline V lookup: CDR1 LNHNV, CDR2 YYDKDF (reference sequence). The CDR3 loop reads CATSREGGFWATNTEAFF. CDR3 in DNA: TGTGCCACCAGCAGAGAGGGGGGGTTTTGGGCTACGAACACTGAAGCTTTCTTT. The entire variable domain, with the rest obtained from reference TRBV15 and TRBJ1-1, is as follows: DAMVIQNPRYQVTQFGKPVTLSCSQTLNHNVMYWYQQKSSQAPKLLFHYYDKDFNNEADTPDNFQSRRPNTSFCFLDIRSPGLGDTAMYLCATSREGGFWATNTEAFFGQGTRLTVV.

V gene TRBV21-1 combines with J gene TRBJ1-2; the listed D gene, TRBD1, was not tested against the DNA. TRBV21-1 is a pseudogene segment. The CDR3 spans 15 residues. The DNA for the CDR3 is TGTGCCAGCAGCAAAGAAACAGTACCTAACTATGGCTACACCTTC. Residues: CASSKETVPNYGYTF.

V is TRBV25-1 and J is TRBJ2-5; perhaps TRBD2 as D (5 bases). The V end lost 3 bases, the J end lost 4 bases, and 12 bases lay between the germline ends. CDR3 length equals 14 residues. Germline CDR1 and CDR2: MGHDK and SYGVNS. The CDR3 nucleotides are TGTGCCAGCAGTGACGAGCGGCTAGTAGAGACCCAGTACTTC. Its protein product is CASSDERLVETQYF.

J is TRBJ2-3 and V is TRBV2, with 12 bases that match TRBD2. Trimming removed 6 bases from V and 6 bases from J; junction bases left unmatched: 19. In germline, CDR1 is SNHLY, CDR2 FYNNEI. The CDR3 consists of 19 residues. CDR3 protein: CASRDPSSGGAWVRDTQYF. The CDR3 region has the DNA TGTGCCAGCAGGGACCCCTCTAGCGGGGGGGCCTGGGTCCGGGATACGCAGTATTTT. Filled out from reference TRBV2 and TRBJ2-3, the complete variable domain reads EPEVTQTPSHQVTQMGQEVILRCVPISNHLYFYWYRQILGQKVEFLVSFYNNEISEKSEIFDDQFSVERPDGSNFTLKIRSTKLEDSAMYFCASRDPSSGGAWVRDTQYFGPGTRLTVL.

V is TRBV6-5 and J is TRBJ2-7; 7 bases align to TRBD1. With V trimmed by 6 bases and J by 2 bases, 7 bases remained unmatched. From germline, CDR1 is MNHEY and CDR2 SVGAGI. The CDR3 is 14 amino acids. CDR3 in DNA: TGTGCCAGCAGGTTACAGGGGATTGCCTACGAGCAGTACTTC. Encoded protein: CASRLQGIAYEQYF.

This chain links TRBV6-6 with TRBJ1-1; TRBD1 might be the D (5 bases). The CDR3 has 15 residues. The V gene lost 5 bases and the J gene lost 1 base, with 14 bases spanning the gap. Germline CDR1 is MNHNY and CDR2 is SVGAGI (reference sequence). This CDR3 is CASSTSRQKNTEAFF. As DNA, the CDR3 is TGTGCCAGCAGTACCTCCCGACAGAAGAACACTGAAGCTTTCTTT.

The chain uses TRBV5-1 and TRBJ1-1, with TRBD1 matching 11 bases. V was clipped by 4 bases and J by 0 bases; unmatched bases: 5. Germline CDR1 reads SGHRS; CDR2 reads YFSETQ. The CDR3 covers 16 residues. CDR3 DNA: TGCGCCAGCAGCCCGGACAGGGGGCCGCTGAACACTGAAGCTTTCTTT. The encoded protein is CASSPDRGPLNTEAFF. Complete variable domain (other parts from reference TRBV5-1 and TRBJ1-1): KAGVTQTPRYLIKTRGQQVTLSCSPISGHRSVSWYQQTPGQGLQFLFEYFSETQRNKGNFPGRFSGRQFSNSRSEMNVSTLELGDSALYLCASSPDRGPLNTEAFFGQGTRLTVV.

The rearrangement uses TRBV12-5 and TRBJ2-3; 8 positions match TRBD1. The J segment lost 1 base and the V segment lost 5 bases, leaving 2 bases of the junction unmatched. Germline CDR1 is LGHNT and CDR2 is FRNRAP. The CDR3 sequence is 14 residues long. The CDR3 DNA sequence: TGTGCTAGTGGTCCGGACAGGGGCACAGATACGCAGTATTTT. Translating it yields CASGPDRGTDTQYF. The full variable domain, in which reference TRBV12-5 and TRBJ2-3 provide the parts outside the CDR3, is DARVTQTPRHKVTEMGQEVTMRCQPILGHNTVFWYRQTMMQGLELLAYFRNRAPLDDSGMPKDRFSAEMPDATLATLKIQPSEPRDSAVYFCASGPDRGTDTQYFGPGTRLTVL.

CDR3 in DNA: TGTGCCAGTAGTATTGGGGGGATGGGGACCCAGTACTTC. Its translation: CASSIGGMGTQYF. This chain uses TRBV19 with TRBJ2-5; tentatively, D is TRBD2 (6 bases). The CDR3 has 13 residues. V gave up 3 bases and J gave up 7 bases, with 12 bases separating them. Per germline, CDR1 LNHDA and CDR2 SQIVND (reference sequence).

This chain uses TRBV6-6 with TRBJ2-1; TRBD2 matches 9 bases. Germline lookup yields CDR1 MNHNY and CDR2 SVGAGI (reference sequence). The length of the CDR3 is 16 residues. Trimming at V came to 6 bases and at J to 7 bases, leaving 13 bases not matched to a gene. The CDR3 protein is CASRPTSGQRRNEQFF. CDR3 in DNA: TGTGCCAGCAGACCTACTAGCGGGCAACGCAGGAATGAGCAGTTCTTC.

This sequence joins TRBV5-5 and TRBJ1-5, with D uncertain. This CDR3 is 14 amino acids long. Trimming took 0 bases from V and 0 from J, leaving 4 bases between them. CDR1 and CDR2 (germline): SGHKS, YYEKEE (reference sequence). In nucleotides, the CDR3 is TGTGCCAGCAGCTTGGCCGGTAGCAATCAGCCCCAGCATTTT. Translation gives CASSLAGSNQPQHF.

The rearrangement uses TRBV5-5 and TRBJ1-2; 8 bases map to TRBD1. Germline-derived CDR1 and CDR2 are SGHKS and YYEKEE (reference sequence). V was clipped by 5 bases and J by 5 bases; unmatched bases: 5. This CDR3 has 13 residues. In DNA form, the CDR3 reads TGTGCCAGCAGACCGGGACAGGAGTATGGCTACACCTTC. This encodes CASRPGQEYGYTF.

V usage is TRBV19 and J usage is TRBJ1-6; 7 nucleotides align to TRBD1. The CDR3 totals 16 residues. Germline loops: CDR1 LNHDA, CDR2 SQIVND (reference sequence). Trimming at V came to 5 bases and at J to 5 bases, leaving 9 bases not matched to a gene. CDR3 coding DNA: TGTGCCAGTAGTCAAACCTCCGGGACAGATAATTCACCCCTCCACTTT. This codes for CASSQTSGTDNSPLHF.

The DNA of the CDR3 is TGTGCCAGCTGCCCGCCTCAGGGTGGCTACACCTTC. Its protein is CASCPPQGGYTF. The gene calls are TRBV6-5 and TRBJ1-2, with a possible D match to TRBD1 (5 bases). Germline-derived CDR1 and CDR2 are MNHEY and SVGAGI. V was clipped by 8 bases and J by 7 bases, with 14 bases between them. The CDR3 sequence is 12 residues long.

This chain links TRBV5-1 with TRBJ2-5; 14 bases are shared with TRBD2. The V and J ends lost 7 bases and 3 bases, in that order; junction bases with no gene match: 5. CDR3 size: 15 residues. Germline CDR1 is SGHRS and CDR2 is YFSETQ. Here the CDR3 reads CASSGLAGEEETQYF. For the CDR3, the DNA is TGCGCCAGCTCGGGACTAGCGGGGGAAGAAGAGACCCAGTACTTC. The full variable domain, its missing parts supplied by reference TRBV5-1 and TRBJ2-5, is KAGVTQTPRYLIKTRGQQVTLSCSPISGHRSVSWYQQTPGQGLQFLFEYFSETQRNKGNFPGRFSGRQFSNSRSEMNVSTLELGDSALYLCASSGLAGEEETQYFGPGTRLLVL.

The V gene is TRBV6-5, the J gene TRBJ1-4; the match to TRBD1 covers 9 bases. This CDR3 contains 15 residues. The V and J ends lost 4 bases and 3 bases, in that order; junction bases with no gene match: 3. CDR1 and CDR2 (germline): MNHEY, SVGAGI. The CDR3 loop is CASSSDRGANEKLFF. CDR3 nucleotide sequence: TGTGCCAGCAGTTCAGACAGGGGGGCTAATGAAAAACTGTTTTTT.

The V gene is TRBV4-1, the J gene TRBJ1-1; TRBD1 matches 8 bases. CDR3 length: 17 amino acids. V lost 0 bases to trimming and J lost 4 bases; unmatched junction nucleotides: 10. CDR1 and CDR2 (germline): MGHRA, YSYEKL. CDR3 in amino acids: CASSQEVTGVISTEAFF. CDR3 nucleotide sequence: TGCGCCAGCAGCCAAGAAGTGACAGGGGTTATAAGCACTGAAGCTTTCTTT.

The V and J genes are TRBV9 and TRBJ1-4; 8 bases are shared with TRBD1. V lost 0 bases to trimming and J lost 4 bases; unmatched junction nucleotides: 14. From germline, CDR1 is SGDLS and CDR2 YYNGEE. The CDR3 loop spans 19 amino acids. Here the CDR3 reads CASSVAGQGVGAGNEKLFF. In DNA form, the CDR3 reads TGTGCCAGCAGCGTAGCTGGACAGGGTGTGGGGGCAGGTAATGAAAAACTGTTTTTT.